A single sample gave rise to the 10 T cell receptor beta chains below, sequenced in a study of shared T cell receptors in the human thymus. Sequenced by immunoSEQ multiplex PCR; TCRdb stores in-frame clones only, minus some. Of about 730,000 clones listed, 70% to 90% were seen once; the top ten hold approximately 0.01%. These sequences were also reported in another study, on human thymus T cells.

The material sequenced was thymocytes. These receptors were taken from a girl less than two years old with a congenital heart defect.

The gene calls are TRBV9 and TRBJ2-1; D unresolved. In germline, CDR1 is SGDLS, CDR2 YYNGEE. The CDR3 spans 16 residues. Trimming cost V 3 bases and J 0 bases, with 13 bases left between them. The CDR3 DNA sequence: TGTGCCAGCAGCGCTGACTCAATCCACTCCTACAATGAGCAGTTCTTC. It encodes CASSADSIHSYNEQFF.

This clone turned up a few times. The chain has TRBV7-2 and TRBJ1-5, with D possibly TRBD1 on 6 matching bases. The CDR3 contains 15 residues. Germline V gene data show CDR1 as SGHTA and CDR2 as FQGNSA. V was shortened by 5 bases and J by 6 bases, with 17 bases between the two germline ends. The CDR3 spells CASSLRTVPTQPQHF. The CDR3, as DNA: TGTGCCAGCAGCCTCCGGACAGTCCCCACTCAGCCCCAGCATTTT.

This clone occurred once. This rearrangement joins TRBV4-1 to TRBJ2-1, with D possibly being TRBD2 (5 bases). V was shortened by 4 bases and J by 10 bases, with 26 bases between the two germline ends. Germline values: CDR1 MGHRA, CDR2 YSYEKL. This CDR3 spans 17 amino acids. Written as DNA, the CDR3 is TGCGCCAGCAGCCCCCCGCGTCCCGTTAAAGCGGCCTGGGAGCAGTTCTTC. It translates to CASSPPRPVKAAWEQFF.

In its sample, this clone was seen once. Here the CDR3 DNA reads TGTGCCAGCAGGGTGGGACAGGACCACAATGAGCAGTTCTTC. Translated: CASRVGQDHNEQFF. The V gene is TRBV7-2, the J gene TRBJ2-1; TRBD1 aligns across 8 bases. Trimming took 6 bases from V and 5 from J; bases not matched to a gene: 6. CDR1 and CDR2 from the germline V gene are SGHTA and FQGNSA. This CDR3 has 14 amino acids.

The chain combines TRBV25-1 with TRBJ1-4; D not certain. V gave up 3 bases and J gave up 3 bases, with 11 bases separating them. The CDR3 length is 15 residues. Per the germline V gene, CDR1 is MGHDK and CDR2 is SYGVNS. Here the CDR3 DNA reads TGTGCCAGCAGTGACGTCGACATAGCTAATGAAAAACTGTTTTTT. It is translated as CASSDVDIANEKLFF.

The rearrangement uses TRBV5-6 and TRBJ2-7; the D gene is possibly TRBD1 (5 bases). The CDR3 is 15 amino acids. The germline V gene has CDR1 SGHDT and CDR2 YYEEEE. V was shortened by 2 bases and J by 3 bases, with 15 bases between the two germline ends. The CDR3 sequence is CASSFQGRSDYEQYF. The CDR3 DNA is TGTGCCAGCAGCTTCCAGGGCCGCAGCGACTACGAGCAGTACTTC.

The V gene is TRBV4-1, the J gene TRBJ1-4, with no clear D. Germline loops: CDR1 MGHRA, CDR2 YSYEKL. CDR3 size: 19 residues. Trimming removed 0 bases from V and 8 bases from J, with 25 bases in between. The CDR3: CASSQENPTEPFPHEKLFF. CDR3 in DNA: TGCGCCAGCAGCCAAGAAAACCCTACAGAGCCTTTTCCACACGAAAAACTGTTTTTT.

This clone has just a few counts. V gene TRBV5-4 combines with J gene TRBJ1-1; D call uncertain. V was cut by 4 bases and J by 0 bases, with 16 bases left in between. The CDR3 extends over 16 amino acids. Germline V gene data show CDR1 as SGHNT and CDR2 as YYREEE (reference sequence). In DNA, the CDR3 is TGTGCCAGCAGCCTGATAGAGGGAAAGATGAACACTGAAGCTTTCTTT. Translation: CASSLIEGKMNTEAFF.

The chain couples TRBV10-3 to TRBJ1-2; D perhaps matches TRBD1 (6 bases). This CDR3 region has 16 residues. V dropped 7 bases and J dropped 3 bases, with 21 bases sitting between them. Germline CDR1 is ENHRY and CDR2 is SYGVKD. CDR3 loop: CAIKADSPYPYYGYTF. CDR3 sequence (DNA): TGTGCCATCAAGGCGGACAGTCCTTACCCCTACTATGGCTACACCTTC.

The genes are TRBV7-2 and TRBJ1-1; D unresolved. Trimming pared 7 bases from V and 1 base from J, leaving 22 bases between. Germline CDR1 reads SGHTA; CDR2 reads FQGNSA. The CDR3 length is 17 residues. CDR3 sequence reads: CASTLPPLRRKNTEAFF. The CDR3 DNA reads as TGTGCCAGCACCCTCCCCCCTTTGAGGCGAAAGAACACTGAAGCTTTCTTT. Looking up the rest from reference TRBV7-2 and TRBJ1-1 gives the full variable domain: GAGVSQSPSNKVTEKGKDVELRCDPISGHTALYWYRQSLGQGLEFLIYFQGNSAPDKSGLPSDRFSAERTGGSVSTLTIQRTQQEDSAVYLCASTLPPLRRKNTEAFFGQGTRLTVV.